This T cell receptor beta chain comes out of a study of blood T cell repertoires in COVID-19. About the research overall: The study drew acute and convalescent COVID-19 samples from the United States, Italy and Spain.

There are 15 residues in the CDR3. V lost 5 bases and J 0 bases, leaving 11 bases between the germline ends. The germline V gene encodes CDR1 MDHEN and CDR2 SYDVKM. Enrollees, roughly 18 to 90 years old, lived in 24 US areas. Clinical history reported by participants formed the basis on which cohorts were assigned. In the study's own analysis: The authors estimated nucleated cell counts from reference gene primer amplification. Profiled with immunoSEQ multiplex PCR; TCRdb holds only in-frame clones, not every one. V, J and clone size are those of that table, while D and trimming were read from the DNA. The sample holds a few hundred thousand clones, about 86% seen once.

V usage is TRBV28 and J usage is TRBJ1-5; D might be TRBD1 (5 bases). Source material: PBMCs or T cells enriched from blood (not recorded which). The TCR sequence derives from a woman aged 40 to 50 with acute COVID-19. The CDR3 sequence is CASSTPGYSNQPQHF. In DNA, the CDR3 is TGTGCCAGCAGTACCCCAGGGTATAGCAATCAGCCCCAGCATTTT.